Sequencing of this T cell receptor (beta chain) was carried out in a study of T cell responses to AZD1222 COVID-19 vaccine. Study-level findings and limits: Regions left unmutated in variants are reportedly the target of nearly half of spike-specific TCRs. Sampled repertoires all dated from after the peak T cell response. In a largely white British group with more females than males, clonal diversity was possibly underestimated.

From germline, CDR1 is SNHLY and CDR2 FYNNEI. Trimming left V 3 bases short and J 9 bases short, with 12 bases between. The length of the CDR3 is 13 residues. Data came from immunoSEQ multiplex PCR; TCRdb stores just in-frame clones and leaves some out. This sample has 80,000 to 100,000 clones, with approximately 85% found just once. This clone has only a few counts. Antigen specificity is unknown. Second doses at about 4 or about 12 weeks were pooled. The sequencing used peripheral blood, collected 28 days after the second AZD1222 dose. The gene calls are TRBV2 and TRBJ1-5; D is unresolved. This clonotype originated in an adult who received the AZD1222 COVID-19 vaccine. This chain's CDR3 is CASSDDGLRPQHF. The CDR3 coding sequence is TGTGCCAGCAGTGACGACGGTCTTCGGCCCCAGCATTTT. Full variable domain (remainder filled in from reference TRBV2 and TRBJ1-5): EPEVTQTPSHQVTQMGQEVILRCVPISNHLYFYWYRQILGQKVEFLVSFYNNEISEKSEIFDDQFSVERPDGSNFTLKIRSTKLEDSAMYFCASSDDGLRPQHFGDGTRLSIL.